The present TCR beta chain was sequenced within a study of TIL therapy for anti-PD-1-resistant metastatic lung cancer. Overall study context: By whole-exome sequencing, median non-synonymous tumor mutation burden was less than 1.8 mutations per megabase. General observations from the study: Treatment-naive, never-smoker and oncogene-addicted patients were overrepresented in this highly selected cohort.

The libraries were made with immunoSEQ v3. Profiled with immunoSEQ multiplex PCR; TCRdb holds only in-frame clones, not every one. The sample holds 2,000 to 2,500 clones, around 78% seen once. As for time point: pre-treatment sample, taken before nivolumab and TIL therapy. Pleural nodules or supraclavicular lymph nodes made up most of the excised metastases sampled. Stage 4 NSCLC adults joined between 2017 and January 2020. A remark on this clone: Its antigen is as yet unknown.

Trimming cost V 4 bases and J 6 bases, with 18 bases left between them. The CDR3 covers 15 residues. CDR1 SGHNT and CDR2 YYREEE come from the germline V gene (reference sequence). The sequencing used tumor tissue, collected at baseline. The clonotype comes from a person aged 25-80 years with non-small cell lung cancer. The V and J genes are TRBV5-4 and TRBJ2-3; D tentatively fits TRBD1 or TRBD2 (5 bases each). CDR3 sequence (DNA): TGTGCCAGCAGCCCGGGGACGTACATTAGGGATACGCAGTATTTT. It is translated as CASSPGTYIRDTQYF.